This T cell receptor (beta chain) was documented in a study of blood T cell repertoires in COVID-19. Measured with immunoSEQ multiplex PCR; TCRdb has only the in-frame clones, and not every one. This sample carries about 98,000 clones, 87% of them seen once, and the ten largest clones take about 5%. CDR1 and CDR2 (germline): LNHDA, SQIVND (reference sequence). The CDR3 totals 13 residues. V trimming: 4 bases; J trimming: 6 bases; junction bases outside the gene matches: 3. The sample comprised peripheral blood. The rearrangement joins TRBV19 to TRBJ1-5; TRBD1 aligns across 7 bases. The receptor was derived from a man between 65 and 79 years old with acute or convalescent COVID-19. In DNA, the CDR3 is TGTGCCAGTAGTAGGACAGGTGGTCAGCCCCAGCATTTT. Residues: CASSRTGGQPQHF.